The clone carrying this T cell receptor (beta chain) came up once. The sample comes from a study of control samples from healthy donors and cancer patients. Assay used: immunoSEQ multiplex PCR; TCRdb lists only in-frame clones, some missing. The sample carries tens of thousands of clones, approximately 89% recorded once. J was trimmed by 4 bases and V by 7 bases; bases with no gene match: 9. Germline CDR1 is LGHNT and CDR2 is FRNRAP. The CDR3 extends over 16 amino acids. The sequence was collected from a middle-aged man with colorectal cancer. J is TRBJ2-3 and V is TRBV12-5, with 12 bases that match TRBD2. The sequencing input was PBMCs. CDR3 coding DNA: TGTGCTAGTGCCATGACTAGCGGGAGTGGTGCAGATACGCAGTATTTT. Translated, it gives CASAMTSGSGADTQYF.